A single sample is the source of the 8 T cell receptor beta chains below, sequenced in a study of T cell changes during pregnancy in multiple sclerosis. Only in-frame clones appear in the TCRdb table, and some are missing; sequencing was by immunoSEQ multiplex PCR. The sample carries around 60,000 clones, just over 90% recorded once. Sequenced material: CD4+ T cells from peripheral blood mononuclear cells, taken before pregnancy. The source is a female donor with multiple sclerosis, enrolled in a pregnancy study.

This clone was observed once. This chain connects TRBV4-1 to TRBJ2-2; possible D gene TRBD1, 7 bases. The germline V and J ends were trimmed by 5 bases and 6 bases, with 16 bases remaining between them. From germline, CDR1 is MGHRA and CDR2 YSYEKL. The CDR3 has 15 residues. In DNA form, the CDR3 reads TGCGCCAGCAGCGGAGCCGACAGGGAGGCCGGGGAGCTGTTTTTT. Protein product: CASSGADREAGELFF.

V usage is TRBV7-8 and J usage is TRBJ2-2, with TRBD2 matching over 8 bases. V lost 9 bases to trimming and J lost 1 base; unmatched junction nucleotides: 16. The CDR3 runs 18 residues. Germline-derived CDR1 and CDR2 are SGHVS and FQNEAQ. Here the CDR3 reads CARDCSGGGELNTGELFF. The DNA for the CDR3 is TGTGCCAGAGATTGTTCGGGGGGGGGAGAACTGAACACCGGGGAGCTGTTTTTT.

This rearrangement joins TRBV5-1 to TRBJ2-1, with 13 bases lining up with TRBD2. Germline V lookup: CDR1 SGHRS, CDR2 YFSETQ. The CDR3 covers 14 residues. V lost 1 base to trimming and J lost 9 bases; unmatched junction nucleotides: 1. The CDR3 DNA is TGCGCCAGCAGCTTGACTAGCGGGAGGGCTGAGCAGTTCTTC. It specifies CASSLTSGRAEQFF.

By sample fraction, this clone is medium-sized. The CDR3 DNA sequence: TGTGCCAGCAGCCTAGAGGACAATAATCAGCCCCAGCATTTT. This codes for CASSLEDNNQPQHF. This chain uses TRBV7-6 with TRBJ1-5; TRBD1 is a possible D gene (5 bases). V was pared by 5 bases and J by 4 bases, with 12 bases between. Germline CDR1 SGHVS, CDR2 FNYEAQ. The CDR3 has 14 residues.

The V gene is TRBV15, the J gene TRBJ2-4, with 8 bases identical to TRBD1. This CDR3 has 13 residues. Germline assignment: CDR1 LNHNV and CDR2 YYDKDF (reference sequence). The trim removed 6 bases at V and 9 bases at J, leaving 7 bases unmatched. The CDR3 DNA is TGTGCCACCAGGGACAGGGACGTAGGCATTCAGTACTTC. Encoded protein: CATRDRDVGIQYF.

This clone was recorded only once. In DNA form, the CDR3 reads TGTGCCAGCAGCCAAGCGGGCAGGGGAGAGACCCAGTACTTC. This encodes CASSQAGRGETQYF. The chain couples TRBV14 to TRBJ2-5; perhaps TRBD1 as D (6 bases). Trimming removed 1 base at V and 4 bases at J, with 10 bases between. Per germline, CDR1 SGHDN and CDR2 FVKESK. The CDR3 has 14 amino acids.

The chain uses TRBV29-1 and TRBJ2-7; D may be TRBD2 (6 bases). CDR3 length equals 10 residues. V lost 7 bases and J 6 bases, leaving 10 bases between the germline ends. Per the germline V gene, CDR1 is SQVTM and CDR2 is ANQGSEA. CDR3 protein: CSAQGGEQYF. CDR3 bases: TGCAGCGCCCAGGGAGGCGAGCAGTACTTC.

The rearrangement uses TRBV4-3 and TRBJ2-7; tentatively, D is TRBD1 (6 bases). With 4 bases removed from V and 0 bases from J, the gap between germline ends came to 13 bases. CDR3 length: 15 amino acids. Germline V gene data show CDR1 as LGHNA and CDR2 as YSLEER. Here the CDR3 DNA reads TGCGCCAGCAGCCTAGAGGTGGGGGCCTCCTACGAGCAGTACTTC. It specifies CASSLEVGASYEQYF.